This TCR beta chain was identified during a study of identical twins. Notes on the study in general: Invariant MAIT and iNKT cells could partly confound zero-insertion analyses. Modelling underestimated the level of out-of-frame TCR alpha sharing observed in monozygotic twins. The analysis was cross-sectional rather than longitudinal within donors.

V dropped 5 bases and J dropped 3 bases, with 15 bases sitting between them. This CDR3 is 15 amino acids long. The germline gives CDR1 SEHNR, CDR2 FQNEAQ (reference sequence). Unique molecular identifiers were present on cDNA, and template switching added a universal primer site. A single record per CDR3 protein comes from TCRdb applying MiXCR to the 5' RACE reads. The sample has hundreds of thousands of distinct CDR3 sequences, 10% to 15% seen once. Note on this clonotype: Its specificity is not known.

The sample also formed part of further work on yellow fever vaccine responses in identical twins.

The TCR originated in a woman aged 18-29 years in good health. The rearrangement joins TRBV7-9 to TRBJ2-3; D could derive from TRBD1 or TRBD2 (5 bases each). What was sequenced was PBMCs. CDR3 coding DNA: TGTGCCAGCAGCCCGGGACGCGGAACGACAGATACGCAGTATTTT. It specifies CASSPGRGTTDTQYF.